The entry that follows covers one TCR beta chain sequence. Its antigen remains unknown. This record belongs to a study of cytomegalovirus exposure and HLA in healthy donors. The germline V gene encodes CDR1 MNHEY and CDR2 SMNVEV (reference sequence). This CDR3 region has 15 residues. Trimming took 5 bases from V and 4 from J, leaving 18 bases between them. Whole-study findings and limits: A later analysis found most CMV-associated TCR beta chains apparently HLA-restricted. Later genetic work tied a missense DCLRE1C variant to beta-chain V and J trimming.

Primers for the PCR totalled 60 Vbeta and 13 Jbeta. Libraries were prepared by immunoSEQ multiplex PCR; TCRdb keeps only in-frame clonotypes and omits some of them. Altogether about 94,000 clones are present, about 80% being singletons, with the ten largest covering around 10%. The specimen was PBMCs. This receptor was taken from a human donor in good health. This rearrangement joins TRBV27 to TRBJ2-7; possible D gene TRBD2, 5 bases. CDR3 bases: TGTGCCAGCAGTCTCCGGGCTAGCCATACGTACGAGCAGTACTTC. Amino acid sequence: CASSLRASHTYEQYF.